This record covers a single T cell receptor beta chain. The data were obtained in a study of blood T cell repertoires in COVID-19. About the research overall: The United States, Italy and Spain were the sources of the acute and convalescent COVID-19 samples. PBMCs, B-cell-depleted T cells, or T cells were the source of the cDNA or gDNA that made up the material.

In the original analysis: Cell counts per sample came from amplifying reference gene primers. TCRdb's table, derived via immunoSEQ multiplex PCR, lists solely in-frame clones and lacks some. V, J and clone size reflect that table, while D and trimming were determined from the DNA. The sample records about 180,000 clones, more than 85% being singletons. The TCR was taken from a man aged 50-59 years with acute or convalescent COVID-19. Input material: peripheral blood.

The CDR3, as DNA: TGTGCCAGCAGCTGGGAGGGGTGGGAGACCCAGTACTTC. This codes for CASSWEGWETQYF. The chain employs TRBV5-5 and TRBJ2-5; 7 bases line up with TRBD2. This CDR3 comprises 13 residues. J was trimmed by 5 bases and V by 3 bases; bases with no gene match: 4. Germline CDR1 is SGHKS and CDR2 is YYEKEE (reference sequence).